A selection of T cell receptor beta chains follows, all from one sample in a study of T cell responses to AZD1222 COVID-19 vaccine. Profiling relied on immunoSEQ multiplex PCR, and the TCRdb table lists in-frame clones only, not all of them. This sample has 85,000 to 120,000 clones; 84% occur once, and the top ten carry about a sixth. Specimen: peripheral blood, collected on day 0 of AZD1222 vaccination. The receptors originated from an adult in good health. Both conserved end residues are part of each CDR3. The order of the fields is V gene, J gene, CDR3 protein.

TRBV4-3	TRBJ1-2	CASSQDRKYGYTF
TRBV7-9	TRBJ1-5	CASSLASSAQPQHF
TRBV28	TRBJ1-5	CASTTGGQPQHF
TRBV2	TRBJ2-3	CASGLGGGGTDTQYF
TRBV19	TRBJ2-5	CASKGFGRSQETQYF
TRBV5-1	TRBJ2-4	CASSSTSDKNIQYF
TRBV6-6	TRBJ2-1	CASISGGASTNEQFF
TRBV7-8	TRBJ1-1	CASSATWTGNTEAFF
TRBV7-6	TRBJ2-5	CASSLRSRETQYF
TRBV14	TRBJ1-5	CASSLTGGQPQHF
TRBV10-3	TRBJ1-6	CATTPDGAVSPLHF
TRBV19	TRBJ2-5	CASSMGMTWFRETQYF
TRBV5-1	TRBJ1-4	CASSAGDRATNEKLFF
TRBV7-2	TRBJ2-5	CASSLGGQETQYF
TRBV5-4	TRBJ1-4	CASSLGDSNEKLFF
TRBV29-1	TRBJ2-7	CSVIDQGLEQYF
TRBV6-5	TRBJ2-5	CATAGTREETQYF
TRBV9	TRBJ1-2	CASSTGQGSYGYTF
TRBV10-3	TRBJ1-5	CAISAGQPNQPQHF
TRBV2	TRBJ2-7	CASSILSYEQYF
TRBV29-1	TRBJ1-1	CSVRGGSSGNTEAFF
TRBV3-1/TRBV3-2	TRBJ2-6	CASSQGRTSGANVLTF
TRBV7-2	TRBJ1-4	CASSSTGGTREKLFF
TRBV4-3	TRBJ1-5	CASSLGSGNQPQHF
TRBV28	TRBJ1-2	CASSSPGQSNYGYTF
TRBV2	TRBJ2-7	CASEGIFSYEQYF
TRBV9	TRBJ1-4	CASSVGAGKNEKLFF
TRBV6-5	TRBJ2-2	CAISGTGELFF
TRBV23-1	TRBJ1-2	CASRDNAQGGYTF
TRBV7-9	TRBJ1-1	CASTIGQGYTEAFF